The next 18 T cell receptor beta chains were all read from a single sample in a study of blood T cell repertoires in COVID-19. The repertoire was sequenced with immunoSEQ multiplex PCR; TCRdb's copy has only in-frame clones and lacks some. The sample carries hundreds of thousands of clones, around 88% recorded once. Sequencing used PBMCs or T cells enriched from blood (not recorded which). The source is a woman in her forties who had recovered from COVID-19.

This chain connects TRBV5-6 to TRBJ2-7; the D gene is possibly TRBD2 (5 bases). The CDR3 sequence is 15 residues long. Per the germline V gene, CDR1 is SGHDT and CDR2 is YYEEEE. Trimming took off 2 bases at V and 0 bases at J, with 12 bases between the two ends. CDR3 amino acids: CASSLASLPSYEQYF. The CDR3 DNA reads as TGTGCCAGCAGCTTAGCTAGCTTACCCTCCTACGAGCAGTACTTC.

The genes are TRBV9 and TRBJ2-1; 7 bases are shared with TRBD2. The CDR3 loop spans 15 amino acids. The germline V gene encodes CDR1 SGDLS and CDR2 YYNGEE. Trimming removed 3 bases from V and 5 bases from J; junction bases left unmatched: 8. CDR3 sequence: CASSAQQRGHNEQFF. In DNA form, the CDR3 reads TGTGCCAGCAGCGCCCAACAGCGGGGTCACAATGAGCAGTTCTTC. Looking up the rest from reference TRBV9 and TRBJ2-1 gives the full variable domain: DSGVTQTPKHLITATGQRVTLRCSPRSGDLSVYWYQQSLDQGLQFLIQYYNGEERAKGNILERFSAQQFPDLHSELNLSSLELGDSALYFCASSAQQRGHNEQFFGPGTRLTVL.

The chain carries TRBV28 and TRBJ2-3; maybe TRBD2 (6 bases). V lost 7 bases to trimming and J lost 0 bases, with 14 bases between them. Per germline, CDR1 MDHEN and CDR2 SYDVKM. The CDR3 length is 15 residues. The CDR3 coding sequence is TGTGCCAGCAACCTGGGAGGTACTAGCACAGATACGCAGTATTTT. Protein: CASNLGGTSTDTQYF.

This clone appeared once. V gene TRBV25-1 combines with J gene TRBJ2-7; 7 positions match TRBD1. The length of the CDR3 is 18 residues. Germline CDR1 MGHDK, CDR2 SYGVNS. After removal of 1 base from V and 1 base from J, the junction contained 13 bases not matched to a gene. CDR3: CASSELGNQGEQSYEQYF. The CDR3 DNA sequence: TGTGCCAGCAGTGAATTGGGGAACCAGGGGGAGCAATCCTACGAGCAGTACTTC.

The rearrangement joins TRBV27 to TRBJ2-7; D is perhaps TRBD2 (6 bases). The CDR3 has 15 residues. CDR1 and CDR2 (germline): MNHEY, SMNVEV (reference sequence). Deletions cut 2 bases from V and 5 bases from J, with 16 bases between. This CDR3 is CASSLGSGEAHEQYF. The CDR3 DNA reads TGTGCCAGCAGTTTAGGGTCGGGGGAGGCCCACGAGCAGTACTTC.

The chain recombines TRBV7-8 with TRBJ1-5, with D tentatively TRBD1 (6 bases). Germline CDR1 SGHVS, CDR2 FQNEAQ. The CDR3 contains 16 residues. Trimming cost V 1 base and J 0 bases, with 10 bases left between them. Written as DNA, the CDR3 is TGTGCCAGCAGCTTAGTCAGGGGCCTTAGCAATCAGCCCCAGCATTTT. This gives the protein CASSLVRGLSNQPQHF.

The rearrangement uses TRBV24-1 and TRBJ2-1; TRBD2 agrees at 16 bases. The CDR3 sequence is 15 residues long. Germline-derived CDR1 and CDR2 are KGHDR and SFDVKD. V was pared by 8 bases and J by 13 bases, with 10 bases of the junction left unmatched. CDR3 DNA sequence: TGTGCCACCAAACCAGGGACTAGCGGGGGGGGTATTCAGTTCTTC. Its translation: CATKPGTSGGGIQFF.

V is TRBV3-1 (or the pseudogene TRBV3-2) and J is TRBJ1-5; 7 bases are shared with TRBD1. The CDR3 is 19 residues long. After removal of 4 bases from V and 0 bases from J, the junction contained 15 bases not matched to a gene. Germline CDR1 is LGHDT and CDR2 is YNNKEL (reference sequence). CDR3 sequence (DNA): TGTGCCAGCAGCCCGATCCCCCAGGGGGGCAGTAATAGCAATCAGCCCCAGCATTTT. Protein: CASSPIPQGGSNSNQPQHF.

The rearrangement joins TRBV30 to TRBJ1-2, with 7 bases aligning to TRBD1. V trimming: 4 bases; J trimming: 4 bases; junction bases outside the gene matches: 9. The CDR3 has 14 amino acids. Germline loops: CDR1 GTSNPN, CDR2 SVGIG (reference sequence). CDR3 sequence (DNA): TGTGCCTGGATCCATGGGGCAGGGGGCTATGGCTACACCTTC. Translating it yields CAWIHGAGGYGYTF.

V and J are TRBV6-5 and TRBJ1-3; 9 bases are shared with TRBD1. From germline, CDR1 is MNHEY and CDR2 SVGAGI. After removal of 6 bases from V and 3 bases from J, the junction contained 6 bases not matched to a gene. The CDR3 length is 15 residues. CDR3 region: CASRGDRAGGNTIYF. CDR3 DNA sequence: TGTGCCAGCAGGGGGGACAGGGCAGGTGGAAACACCATATATTTT.

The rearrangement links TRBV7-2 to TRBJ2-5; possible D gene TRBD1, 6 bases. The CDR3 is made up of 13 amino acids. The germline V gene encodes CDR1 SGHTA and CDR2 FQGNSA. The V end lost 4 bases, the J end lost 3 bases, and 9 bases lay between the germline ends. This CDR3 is CASSSRTEETQYF. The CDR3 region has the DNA TGTGCCAGCAGCTCGAGGACAGAAGAGACCCAGTACTTC.

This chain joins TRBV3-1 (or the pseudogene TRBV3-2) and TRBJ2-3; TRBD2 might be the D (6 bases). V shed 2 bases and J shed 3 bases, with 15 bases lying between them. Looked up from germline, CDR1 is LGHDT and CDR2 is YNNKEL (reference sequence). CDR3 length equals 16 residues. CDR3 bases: TGTGCCAGCAGCCAACGGATGGGAGGTGGAACAGATACGCAGTATTTT. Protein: CASSQRMGGGTDTQYF.

CDR3 nucleotide sequence: TGTGCCAGCAGTGGGACTGCGAGAGGGGTGAGCAATCAGCCCCAGCATTTT. Translation: CASSGTARGVSNQPQHF. The V gene is TRBV28, the J gene TRBJ1-5, with D maybe TRBD1 (5 bases). Germline assignment: CDR1 MDHEN and CDR2 SYDVKM. The CDR3 contains 17 residues. V lost 5 bases to trimming and J lost 1 base, with 18 bases between them. Supplemented by reference TRBV28 and TRBJ1-5, the full variable domain reads DVKVTQSSRYLVKRTGEKVFLECVQDMDHENMFWYRQDPGLGLRLIYFSYDVKMKEKGDIPEGYSVSREKKERFSLILESASTNQTSMYLCASSGTARGVSNQPQHFGDGTRLSIL.

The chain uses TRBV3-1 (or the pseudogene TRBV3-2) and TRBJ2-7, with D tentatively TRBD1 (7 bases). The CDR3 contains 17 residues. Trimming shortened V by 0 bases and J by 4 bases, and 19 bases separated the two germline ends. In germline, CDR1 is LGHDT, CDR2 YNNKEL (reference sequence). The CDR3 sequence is CASSQEGPGRGAYEQYF. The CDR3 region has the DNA TGTGCCAGCAGCCAAGAAGGGCCCGGCAGGGGGGCTTACGAGCAGTACTTC.

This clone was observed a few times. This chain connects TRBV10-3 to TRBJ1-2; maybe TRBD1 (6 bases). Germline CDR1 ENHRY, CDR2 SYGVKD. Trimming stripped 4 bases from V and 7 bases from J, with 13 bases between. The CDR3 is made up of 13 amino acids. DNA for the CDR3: TGTGCCATCAGTGTAACAGGGTCGGGTGGCTACACCTTC. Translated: CAISVTGSGGYTF.

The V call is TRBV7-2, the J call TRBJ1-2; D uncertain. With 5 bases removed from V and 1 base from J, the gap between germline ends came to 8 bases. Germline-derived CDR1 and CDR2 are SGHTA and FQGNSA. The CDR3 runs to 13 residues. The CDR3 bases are TGTGCCAGCAGCCTAGATAATAACTATGGCTACACCTTC. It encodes CASSLDNNYGYTF.

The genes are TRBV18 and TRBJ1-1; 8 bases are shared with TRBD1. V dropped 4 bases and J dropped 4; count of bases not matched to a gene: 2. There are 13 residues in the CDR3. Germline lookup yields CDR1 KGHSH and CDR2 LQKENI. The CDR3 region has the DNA TGTGCCAGCTCACGAGGGACAGGCACTGAAGCTTTCTTT. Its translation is CASSRGTGTEAFF. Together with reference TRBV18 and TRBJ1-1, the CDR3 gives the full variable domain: NAGVMQNPRHLVRRRGQEARLRCSPMKGHSHVYWYRQLPEEGLKFMVYLQKENIIDESGMPKERFSAEFPKEGPSILRIQQVVRGDSAAYFCASSRGTGTEAFFGQGTRLTVV.

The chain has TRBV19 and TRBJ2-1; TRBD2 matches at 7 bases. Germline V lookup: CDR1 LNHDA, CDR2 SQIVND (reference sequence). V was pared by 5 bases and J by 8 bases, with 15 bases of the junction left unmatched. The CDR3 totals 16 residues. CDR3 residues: CASSDHGTNMDDEQFF. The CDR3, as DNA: TGTGCCAGTAGTGACCACGGGACTAACATGGACGATGAGCAGTTCTTC.